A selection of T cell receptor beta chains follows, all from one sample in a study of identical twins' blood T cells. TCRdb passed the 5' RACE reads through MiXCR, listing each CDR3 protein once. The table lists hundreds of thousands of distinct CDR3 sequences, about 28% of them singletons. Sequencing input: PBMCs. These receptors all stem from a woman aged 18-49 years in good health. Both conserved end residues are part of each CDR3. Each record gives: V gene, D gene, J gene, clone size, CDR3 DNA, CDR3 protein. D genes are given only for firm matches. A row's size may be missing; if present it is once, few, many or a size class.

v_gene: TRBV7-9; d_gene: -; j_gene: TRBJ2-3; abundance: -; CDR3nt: TGTGCCAGCAGCTTACCGGATACTAGGTTCGCTACGCAGTATTTT; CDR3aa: CASSLPDTRFATQYF
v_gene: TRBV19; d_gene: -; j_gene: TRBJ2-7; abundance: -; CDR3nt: TGTGCCAGTAGTATCTATTACTCCTACGAGCAGTACTTC; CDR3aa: CASSIYYSYEQYF
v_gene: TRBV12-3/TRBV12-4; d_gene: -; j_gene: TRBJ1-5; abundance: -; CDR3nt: TGTGCCAGCAGTCTTCAATACCAGAGCAATCAGCCCCAGCATTTT; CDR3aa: CASSLQYQSNQPQHF
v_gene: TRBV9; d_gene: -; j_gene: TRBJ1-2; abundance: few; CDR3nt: TGTGCCAGCAGCGTAGTCGTTCCGGGGGCGAATTTCTATGGCTACACCTTC; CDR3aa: CASSVVVPGANFYGYTF
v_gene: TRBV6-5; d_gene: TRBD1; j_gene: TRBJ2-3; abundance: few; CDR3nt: TGTGCCAGCAGTTCCCGACAGGGTGGCCCAGATACGCAGTATTTT; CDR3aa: CASSSRQGGPDTQYF
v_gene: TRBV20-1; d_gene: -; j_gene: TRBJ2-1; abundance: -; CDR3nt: TGCAGTGCCACTCTGATTAAGGGCGATTACAATGAGCAGTTCTTC; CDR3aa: CSATLIKGDYNEQFF
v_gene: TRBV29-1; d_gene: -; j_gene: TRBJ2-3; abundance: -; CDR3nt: TGCAGCGTTGCTAGGACTAGCACAGATACGCAGTATTTT; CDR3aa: CSVARTSTDTQYF
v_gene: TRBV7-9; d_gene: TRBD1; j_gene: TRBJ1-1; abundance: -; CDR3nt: TGTGCCAGCAGCTTTGGACAGGGGCCGGCTGAAGCTTTCTTT; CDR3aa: CASSFGQGPAEAFF
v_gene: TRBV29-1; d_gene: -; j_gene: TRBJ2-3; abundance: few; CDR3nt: TGCTCCTTAGATACGCAGTATTTT; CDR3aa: CSLDTQYF
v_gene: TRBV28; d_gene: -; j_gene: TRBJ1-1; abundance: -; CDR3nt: TGTGCCAGCATTGCCCCAGCTAGCACTGAAGCTTTCTTT; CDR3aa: CASIAPASTEAFF
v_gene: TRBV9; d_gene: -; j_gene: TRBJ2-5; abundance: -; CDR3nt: TGTGCCAGCAGCGTAGAGGGTACATTACAAGAGACCCAGTACTTC; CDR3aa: CASSVEGTLQETQYF
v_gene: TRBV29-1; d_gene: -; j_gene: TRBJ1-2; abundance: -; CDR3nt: TGCAGCGTTGGGGGTCACAGCTATGGCTACACCTTC; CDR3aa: CSVGGHSYGYTF
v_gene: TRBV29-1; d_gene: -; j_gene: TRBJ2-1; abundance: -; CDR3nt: TGCAGCGTTTCGAACGCTAATGAGCAGTTCTTC; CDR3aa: CSVSNANEQFF
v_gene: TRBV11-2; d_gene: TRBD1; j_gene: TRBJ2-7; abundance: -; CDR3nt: TGTGCCAGCACCCCGGACAGGAAGAACTACGAGCAGTACTTC; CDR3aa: CASTPDRKNYEQYF
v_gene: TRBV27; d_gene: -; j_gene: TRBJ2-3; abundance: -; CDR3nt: TGTGCCAGCAAAAGGGCTCACAGCACAGATACGCAGTATTTT; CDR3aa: CASKRAHSTDTQYF
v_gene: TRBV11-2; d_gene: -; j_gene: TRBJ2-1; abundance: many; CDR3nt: TGTGCCAGCAGCCCTAGCGTAAATGAGCAGTTCTTC; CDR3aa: CASSPSVNEQFF
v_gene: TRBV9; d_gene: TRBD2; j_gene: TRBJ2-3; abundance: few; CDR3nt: TGTGCCAGCAGCGTAGCTGGACTAGCGGAGGGTGATACGCAGTATTTT; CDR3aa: CASSVAGLAEGDTQYF
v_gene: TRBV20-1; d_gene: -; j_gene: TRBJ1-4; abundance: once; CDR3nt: TGCAGTGCTAGTCCGGTCGTTGCAACTAATGAAAAACTGTTTTTT; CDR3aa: CSASPVVATNEKLFF
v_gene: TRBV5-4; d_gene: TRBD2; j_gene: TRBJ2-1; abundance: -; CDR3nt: TGTGCCAGCAGCTTGGAGGGCGGGAGAACTTTCAATGAGCAGTTCTTC; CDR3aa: CASSLEGGRTFNEQFF
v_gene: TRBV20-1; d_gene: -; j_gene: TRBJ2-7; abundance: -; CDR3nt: TGCAGTGCTCAACAGGCTGACTCTGGCGAGCAGTACTTC; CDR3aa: CSAQQADSGEQYF
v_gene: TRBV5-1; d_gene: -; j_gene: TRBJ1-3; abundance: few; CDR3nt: TGCGCCAGCAGCCAGGCGATTGGAAACACCATATATTTT; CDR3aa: CASSQAIGNTIYF
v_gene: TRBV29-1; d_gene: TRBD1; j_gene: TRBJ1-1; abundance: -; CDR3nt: TGCAGCGCTGGAACAGGGGCTGGAACTGAAGCTTTCTTT; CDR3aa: CSAGTGAGTEAFF
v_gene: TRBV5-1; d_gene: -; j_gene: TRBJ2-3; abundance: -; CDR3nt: TGCGCCAGCAGCTTTTCACGCGGGGAAGATACGCAGTATTTT; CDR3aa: CASSFSRGEDTQYF
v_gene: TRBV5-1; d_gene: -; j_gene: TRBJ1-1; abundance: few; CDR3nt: TGCGCCAGCAGCGGGGACATAGGCGGCACTGAAGCTTTCTTT; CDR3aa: CASSGDIGGTEAFF
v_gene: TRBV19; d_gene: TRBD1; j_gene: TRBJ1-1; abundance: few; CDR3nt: TGTGCCAGTAGGGACAGGGTTGACACTGAAGCTTTCTTT; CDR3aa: CASRDRVDTEAFF
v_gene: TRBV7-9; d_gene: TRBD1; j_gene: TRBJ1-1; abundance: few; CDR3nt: TGTGCCAGCAGCACGGGACAGATGAACACTGAAGCTTTCTTT; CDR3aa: CASSTGQMNTEAFF
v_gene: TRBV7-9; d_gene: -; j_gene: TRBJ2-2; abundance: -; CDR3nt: TGTGCCAGCAGCCCAGAGACCACCGGGGAGCTGTTTTTT; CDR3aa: CASSPETTGELFF
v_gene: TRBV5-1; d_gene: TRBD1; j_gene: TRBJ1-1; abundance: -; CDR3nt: TGCGCCAGCAGCACGACAGGGGCCGTCAACACTGAAGCTTTCTTT; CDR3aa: CASSTTGAVNTEAFF
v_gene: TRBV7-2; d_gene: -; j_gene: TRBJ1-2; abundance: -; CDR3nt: TGTGCCAGCAGCTTAGCCTCCCACGTCGGATCGCTTCGCACCTTC; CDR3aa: CASSLASHVGSLRTF
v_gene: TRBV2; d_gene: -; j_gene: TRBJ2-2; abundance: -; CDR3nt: TGTGCCAGCAAAAGCGGGGAGCTGTTTTTT; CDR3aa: CASKSGELFF
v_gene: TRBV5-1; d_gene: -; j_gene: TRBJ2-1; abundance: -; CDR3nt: TGCGCCAGCAGCTTGGGCGTACTAGCCCATGAGCAGTTCTTC; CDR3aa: CASSLGVLAHEQFF
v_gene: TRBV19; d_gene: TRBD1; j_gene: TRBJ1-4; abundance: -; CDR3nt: TGTGCCAGTAGTGTGGATGGGACAGGGAAGGAGAAACTGTTTTTT; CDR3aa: CASSVDGTGKEKLFF
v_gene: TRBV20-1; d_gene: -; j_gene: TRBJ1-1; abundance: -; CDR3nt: TGCAGTTCACGTAAGGTGAGCACTGAAGCTTTCTTT; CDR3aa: CSSRKVSTEAFF
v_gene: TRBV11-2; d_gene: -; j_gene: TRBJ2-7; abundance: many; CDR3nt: TGTGCCAGCAGCTTACGGGGGATTATCTACGAGCAGTACTTC; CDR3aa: CASSLRGIIYEQYF
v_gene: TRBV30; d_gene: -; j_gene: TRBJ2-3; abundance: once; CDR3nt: TGTGCCTGGAGTGTTTGGGAGTACGCCAGCACAGATACGCAGTATTTT; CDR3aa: CAWSVWEYASTDTQYF
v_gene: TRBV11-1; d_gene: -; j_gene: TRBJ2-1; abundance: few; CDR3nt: TGTGCCAGCAGCCCCTTGTCGAGTTCCTACAATGAGCAGTTCTTC; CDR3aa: CASSPLSSSYNEQFF
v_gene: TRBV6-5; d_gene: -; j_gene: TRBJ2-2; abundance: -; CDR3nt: TGTGCCAGCAGGATAACGGGACGGACAACCGGGGAGCTGTTTTTT; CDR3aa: CASRITGRTTGELFF
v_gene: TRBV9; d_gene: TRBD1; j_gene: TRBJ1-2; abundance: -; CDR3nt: TGTGCCAGCAGCGTAGCTTTGGGGGCGACAGGGAGCAACTATGGCTACACCTTC; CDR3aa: CASSVALGATGSNYGYTF
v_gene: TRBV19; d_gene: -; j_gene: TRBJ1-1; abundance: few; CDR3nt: TGTGCCAGTAGTGTAGAGGGTTACACTGAAGCTTTCTTT; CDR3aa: CASSVEGYTEAFF
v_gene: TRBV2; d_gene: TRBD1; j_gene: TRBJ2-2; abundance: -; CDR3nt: TGTGCCGGCAGCCGACAGGGGCGGAACACCGGGGAGCTGGTTTTT; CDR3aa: CAGSRQGRNTGELVF
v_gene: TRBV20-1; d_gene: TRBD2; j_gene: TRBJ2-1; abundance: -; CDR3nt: TGCAGTGCTAGAGTCTCGGCTAGCGGGAGGAATGAGCAGTTCTTC; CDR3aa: CSARVSASGRNEQFF
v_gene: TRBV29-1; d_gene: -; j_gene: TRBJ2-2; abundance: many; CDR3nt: TGCAGCGTCAGCACCGGGGAGCTGTTTTTT; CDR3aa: CSVSTGELFF
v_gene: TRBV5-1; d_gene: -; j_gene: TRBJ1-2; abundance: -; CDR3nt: TGCGCCAGCAGCCAAGGAAACCCTAACTATGGCTACACCTTC; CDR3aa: CASSQGNPNYGYTF
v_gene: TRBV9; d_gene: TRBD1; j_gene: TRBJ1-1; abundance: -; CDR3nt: TGTGCCAGCAGCGAATTCGACAGGGATTTAGGAGGAGCTTTCTTT; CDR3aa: CASSEFDRDLGGAFF
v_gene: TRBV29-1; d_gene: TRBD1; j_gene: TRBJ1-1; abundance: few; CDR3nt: TGCAGCGCCCTAACCGGGACAGTCACTGAAGCTTTCTTT; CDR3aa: CSALTGTVTEAFF
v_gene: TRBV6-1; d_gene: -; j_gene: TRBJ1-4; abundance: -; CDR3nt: TGTGCCAGCAGTGGTTTACGGGGGTGGACGGGTGCAACTAATGAAAAACTGTTTTTT; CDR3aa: CASSGLRGWTGATNEKLFF
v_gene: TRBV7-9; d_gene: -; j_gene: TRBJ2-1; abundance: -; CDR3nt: TGTACCAGCAGCTTTCGGACATCGATCTCCTACAATGAGCAGTTCTTC; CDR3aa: CTSSFRTSISYNEQFF
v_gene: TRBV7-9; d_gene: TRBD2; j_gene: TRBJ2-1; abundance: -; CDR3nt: TGTGCCAGCAGCTTTGGGGGTAGCGGGGGGCACTACAATGGGCAGTTCTTC; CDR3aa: CASSFGGSGGHYNGQFF